This TCR beta chain was found in a study of blood T cell repertoires in COVID-19. Study-level information: Italy, Spain and the United States were the sources of the convalescent and acute COVID-19 samples.

The protocol was immunoSEQ multiplex PCR, while the TCRdb copy is restricted to in-frame clones and leaves out a portion. The sample lists 300,000 to 450,000 clones, roughly nine tenths occurring once. Enrollment of patients from Seattle took place during active infection, with longitudinal follow-up. The trim removed 4 bases at V and 3 bases at J, leaving 7 bases unmatched. This CDR3 is built from 16 residues. CDR1 and CDR2 (germline): SGHVS, FNYEAQ. The V call is TRBV7-6, the J call TRBJ2-3, with 10 bases fitting TRBD2. Sequencing input: peripheral blood. The sequence derives from a woman aged 25 to 39 with COVID-19, enrolled during active disease. Here the CDR3 reads CASSSLAGVITDTQYF. The DNA for the CDR3 is TGTGCCAGCAGCTCCCTAGCGGGAGTGATTACAGATACGCAGTATTTT.